This T cell receptor beta chain was found in a study of T cell changes during pregnancy in multiple sclerosis. This CDR3 region has 16 residues. The germline CDR1 and CDR2 sequences are SGHRS and YFSETQ. Trimming shortened V by 0 bases and J by 4 bases, and 17 bases separated the two germline ends. Measured with immunoSEQ multiplex PCR; TCRdb has only the in-frame clones, and not every one. This table holds around 79,000 clones, about nine tenths found once. The input for sequencing was CD4+ T cells from peripheral blood mononuclear cells, taken in the second trimester of pregnancy. The chain combines TRBV5-1 with TRBJ2-7, with D perhaps TRBD2 (6 bases). The source of this sequence is a female donor with multiple sclerosis, enrolled in a pregnancy study. The CDR3 DNA reads as TGCGCCAGCAGCTTGGCTTTCGAGACTAGGAATTACGAGCAGTACTTC. As protein: CASSLAFETRNYEQYF.